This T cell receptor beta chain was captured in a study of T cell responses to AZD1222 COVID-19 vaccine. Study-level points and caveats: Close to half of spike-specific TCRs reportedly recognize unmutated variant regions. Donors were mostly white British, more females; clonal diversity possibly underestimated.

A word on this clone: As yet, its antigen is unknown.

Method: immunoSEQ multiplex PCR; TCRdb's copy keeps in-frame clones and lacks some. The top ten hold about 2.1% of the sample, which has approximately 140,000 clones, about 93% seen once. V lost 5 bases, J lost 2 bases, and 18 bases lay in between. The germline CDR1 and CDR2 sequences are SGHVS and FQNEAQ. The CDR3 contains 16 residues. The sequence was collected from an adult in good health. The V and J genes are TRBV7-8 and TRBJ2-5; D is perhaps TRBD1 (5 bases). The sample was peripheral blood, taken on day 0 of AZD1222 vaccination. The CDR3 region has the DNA TGTGCCAGCAGCCCGAGACCTGACAGAAATCAAGAGACCCAGTACTTC. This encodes CASSPRPDRNQETQYF.